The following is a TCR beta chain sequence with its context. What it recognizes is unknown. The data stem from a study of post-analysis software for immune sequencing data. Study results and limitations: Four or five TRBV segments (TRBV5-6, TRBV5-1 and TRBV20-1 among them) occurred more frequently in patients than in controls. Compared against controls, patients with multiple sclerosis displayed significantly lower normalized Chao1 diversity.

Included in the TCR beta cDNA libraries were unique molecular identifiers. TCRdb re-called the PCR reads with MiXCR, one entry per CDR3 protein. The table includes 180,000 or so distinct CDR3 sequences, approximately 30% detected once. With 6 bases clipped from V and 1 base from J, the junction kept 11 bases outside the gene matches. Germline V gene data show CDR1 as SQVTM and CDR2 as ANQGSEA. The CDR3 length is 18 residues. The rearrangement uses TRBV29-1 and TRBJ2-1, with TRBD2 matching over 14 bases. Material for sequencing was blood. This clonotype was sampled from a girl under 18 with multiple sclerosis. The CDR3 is CSVRMGLAGAGSYNEQFF. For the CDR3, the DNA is TGCAGCGTCCGAATGGGACTAGCGGGAGCGGGGTCCTACAATGAGCAGTTCTTC.